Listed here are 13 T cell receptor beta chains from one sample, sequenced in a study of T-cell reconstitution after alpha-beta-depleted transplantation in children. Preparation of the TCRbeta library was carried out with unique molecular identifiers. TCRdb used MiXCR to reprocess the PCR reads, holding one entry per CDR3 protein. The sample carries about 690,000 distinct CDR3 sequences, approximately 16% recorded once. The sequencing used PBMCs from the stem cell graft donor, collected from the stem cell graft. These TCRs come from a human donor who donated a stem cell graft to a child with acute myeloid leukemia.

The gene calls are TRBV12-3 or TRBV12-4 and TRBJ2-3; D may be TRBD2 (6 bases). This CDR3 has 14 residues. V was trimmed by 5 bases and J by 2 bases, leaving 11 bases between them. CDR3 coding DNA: TGTGCCAGCAGTCTCCGGACTAACACAGATACGCAGTATTTT. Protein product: CASSLRTNTDTQYF.

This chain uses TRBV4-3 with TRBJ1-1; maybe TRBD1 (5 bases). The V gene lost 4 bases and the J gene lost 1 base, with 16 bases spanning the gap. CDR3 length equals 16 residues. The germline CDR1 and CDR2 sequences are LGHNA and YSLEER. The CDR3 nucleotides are TGCGCCAGCAGCCCCCGAGGTCCAGGGACGAACACTGAAGCTTTCTTT. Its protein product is CASSPRGPGTNTEAFF.

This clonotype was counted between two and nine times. The CDR3 sequence is CASSFQGRSTEAFF. Written as DNA, the CDR3 is TGTGCCAGCAGTTTTCAGGGGAGGAGCACTGAAGCTTTCTTT. The chain recombines TRBV12-3 or TRBV12-4 with TRBJ1-1; perhaps TRBD1 as D (6 bases). V was shortened by 3 bases and J by 4 bases, with 12 bases between the two germline ends. The CDR3 runs 14 residues.

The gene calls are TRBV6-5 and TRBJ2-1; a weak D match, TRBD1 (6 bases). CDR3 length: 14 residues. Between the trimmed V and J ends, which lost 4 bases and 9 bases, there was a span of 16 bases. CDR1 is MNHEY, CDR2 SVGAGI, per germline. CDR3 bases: TGTGCCAGCAGTTTTTCCCACAGGGCCGGTGAGCAGTTCTTC. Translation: CASSFSHRAGEQFF.

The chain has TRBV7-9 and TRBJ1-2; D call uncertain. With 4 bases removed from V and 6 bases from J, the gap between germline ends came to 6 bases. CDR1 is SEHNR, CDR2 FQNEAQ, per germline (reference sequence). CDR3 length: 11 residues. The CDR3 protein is CASSSRNGYTF. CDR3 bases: TGTGCCAGCAGCTCTCGCAATGGCTACACCTTC.

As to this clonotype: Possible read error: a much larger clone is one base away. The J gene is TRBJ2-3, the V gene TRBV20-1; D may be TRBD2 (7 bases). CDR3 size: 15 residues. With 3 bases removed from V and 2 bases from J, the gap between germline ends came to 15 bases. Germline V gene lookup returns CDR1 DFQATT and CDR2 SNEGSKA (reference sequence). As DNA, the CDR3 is TGCAGTGCTAGTCGGGGGGCGCTAATCACAGATACGCAGTATTTT. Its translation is CSASRGALITDTQYF.

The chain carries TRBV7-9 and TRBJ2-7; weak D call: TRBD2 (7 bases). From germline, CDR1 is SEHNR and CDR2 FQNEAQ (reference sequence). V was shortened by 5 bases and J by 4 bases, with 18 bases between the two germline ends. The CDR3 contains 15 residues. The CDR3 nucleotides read TGTGCCAGCAGCCACGGTGGGAGGGGGGATTACGAGCAGTACTTC. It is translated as CASSHGGRGDYEQYF.

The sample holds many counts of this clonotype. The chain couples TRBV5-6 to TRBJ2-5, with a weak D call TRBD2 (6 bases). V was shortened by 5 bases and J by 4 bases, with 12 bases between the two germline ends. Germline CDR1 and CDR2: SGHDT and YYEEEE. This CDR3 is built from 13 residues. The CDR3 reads CASSLIGGETQYF. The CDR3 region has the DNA TGTGCCAGCAGTTTAATCGGGGGAGAGACCCAGTACTTC.

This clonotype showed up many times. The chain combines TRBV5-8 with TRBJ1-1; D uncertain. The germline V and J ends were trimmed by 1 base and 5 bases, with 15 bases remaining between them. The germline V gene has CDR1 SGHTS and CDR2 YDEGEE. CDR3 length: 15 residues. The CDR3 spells CASSLPSGWRTEAFF. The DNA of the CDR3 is TGTGCCAGCAGCTTGCCTTCCGGGTGGCGAACTGAAGCTTTCTTT. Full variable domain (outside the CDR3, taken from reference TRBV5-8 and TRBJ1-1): EAGVTQSPTHLIKTRGQQATLRCSPISGHTSVYWYQQALGLGLQFLLWYDEGEERNRGNFPPRFSGRQFPNYSSELNVNALELEDSALYLCASSLPSGWRTEAFFGQGTRLTVV.

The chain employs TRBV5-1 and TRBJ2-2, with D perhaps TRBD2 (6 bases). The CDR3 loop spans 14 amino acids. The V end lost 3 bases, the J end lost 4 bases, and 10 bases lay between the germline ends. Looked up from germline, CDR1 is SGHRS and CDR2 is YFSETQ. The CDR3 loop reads CASSSGTFTGELFF. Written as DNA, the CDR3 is TGCGCCAGCAGCTCTGGGACTTTCACCGGGGAGCTGTTTTTT.

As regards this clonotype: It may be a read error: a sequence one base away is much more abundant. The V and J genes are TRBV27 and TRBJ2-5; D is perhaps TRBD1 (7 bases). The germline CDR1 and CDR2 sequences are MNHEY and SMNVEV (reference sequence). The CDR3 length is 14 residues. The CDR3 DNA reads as TGTGCCAGCAGCGACAGGGACTCGGAAGAGACCCATTACTTC. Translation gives CASSDRDSEETHYF.

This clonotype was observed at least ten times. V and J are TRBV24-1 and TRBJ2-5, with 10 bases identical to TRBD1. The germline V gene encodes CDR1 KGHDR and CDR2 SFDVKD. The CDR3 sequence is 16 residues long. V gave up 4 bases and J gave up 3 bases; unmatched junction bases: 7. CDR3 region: CATSESRTGGKETQYF. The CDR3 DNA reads TGTGCCACCAGTGAATCCAGGACAGGGGGTAAAGAGACCCAGTACTTC.

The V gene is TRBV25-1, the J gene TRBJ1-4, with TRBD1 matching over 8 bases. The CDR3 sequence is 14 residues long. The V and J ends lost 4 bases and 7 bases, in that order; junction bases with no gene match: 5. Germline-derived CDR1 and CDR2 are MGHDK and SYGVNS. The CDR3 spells CASSGTGYPEKLFF. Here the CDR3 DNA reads TGTGCCAGCAGTGGGACAGGGTATCCTGAAAAACTGTTTTTT.